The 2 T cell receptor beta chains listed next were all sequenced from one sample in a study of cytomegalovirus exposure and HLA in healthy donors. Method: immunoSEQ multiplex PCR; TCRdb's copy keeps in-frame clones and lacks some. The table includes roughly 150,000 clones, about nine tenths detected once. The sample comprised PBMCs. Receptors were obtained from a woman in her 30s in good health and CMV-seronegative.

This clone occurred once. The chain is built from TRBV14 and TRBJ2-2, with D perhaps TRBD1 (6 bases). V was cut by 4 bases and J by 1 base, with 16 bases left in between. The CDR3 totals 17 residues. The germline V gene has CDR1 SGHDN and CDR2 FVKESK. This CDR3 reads CASSPRGTHRNTGELFF. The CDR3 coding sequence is TGTGCCAGCAGCCCGAGAGGGACACACAGGAACACCGGGGAGCTGTTTTTT.

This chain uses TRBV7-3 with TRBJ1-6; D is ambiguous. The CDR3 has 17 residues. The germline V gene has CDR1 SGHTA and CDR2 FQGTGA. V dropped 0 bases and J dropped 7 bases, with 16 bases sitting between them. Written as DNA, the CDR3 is TGTGCCAGCAGCTTAACGTCTCGGGTAGAGAGGAATTCACCCCTCCACTTT. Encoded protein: CASSLTSRVERNSPLHF.